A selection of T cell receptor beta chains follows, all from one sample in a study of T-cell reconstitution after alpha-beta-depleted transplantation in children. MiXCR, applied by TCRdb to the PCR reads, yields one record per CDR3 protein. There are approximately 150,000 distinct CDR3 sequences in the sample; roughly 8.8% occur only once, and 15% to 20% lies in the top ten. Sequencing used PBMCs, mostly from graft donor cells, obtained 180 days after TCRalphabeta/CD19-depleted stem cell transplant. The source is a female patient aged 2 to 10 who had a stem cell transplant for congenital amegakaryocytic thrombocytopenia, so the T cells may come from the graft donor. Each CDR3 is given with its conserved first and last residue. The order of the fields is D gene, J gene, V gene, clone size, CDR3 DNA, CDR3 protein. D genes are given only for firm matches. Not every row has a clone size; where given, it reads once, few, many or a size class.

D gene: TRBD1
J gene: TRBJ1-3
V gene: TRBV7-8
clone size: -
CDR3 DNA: TGTGCCAGCAGCTTGGGACAGGGACCCCCTGGAAACACCATATATTTT
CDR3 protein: CASSLGQGPPGNTIYF

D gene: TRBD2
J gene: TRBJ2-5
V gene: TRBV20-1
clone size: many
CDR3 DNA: TGCAGTGGGATAGCTGCTAGCGGGTTCCAAGAGACCCAGTACTTC
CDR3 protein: CSGIAASGFQETQYF

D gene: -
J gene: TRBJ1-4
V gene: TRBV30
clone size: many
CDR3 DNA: TGTGCCTGGAACAGGGTGACTAATGAAAAACTGTTTTTT
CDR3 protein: CAWNRVTNEKLFF

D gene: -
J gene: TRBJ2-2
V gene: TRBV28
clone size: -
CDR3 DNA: TGTGCCAGCAGTTTATTCCCCACCGGGGAGCTGTTTTTT
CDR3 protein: CASSLFPTGELFF

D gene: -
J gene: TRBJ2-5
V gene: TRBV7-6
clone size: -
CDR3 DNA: TGTGCCAGCAGCCCCCGGGTCGTGCAAGAGACCCAGTACTTC
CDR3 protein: CASSPRVVQETQYF

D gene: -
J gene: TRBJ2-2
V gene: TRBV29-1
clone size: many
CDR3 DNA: TGCAGCGTTGAAGATCCGTGGAGCCAGAACACCGGGGAGCTGTTTTTT
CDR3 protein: CSVEDPWSQNTGELFF

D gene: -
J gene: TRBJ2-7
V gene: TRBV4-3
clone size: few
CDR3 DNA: TGCGCCAGCAGCCAAGAACACGAAAGCTCCTACGAGCAGTACTTC
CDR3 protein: CASSQEHESSYEQYF

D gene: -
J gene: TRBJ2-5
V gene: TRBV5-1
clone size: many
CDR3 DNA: TGCGCCAGCACCGACTCCAGGGGAGCAAAGACCCAGTACTTC
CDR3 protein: CASTDSRGAKTQYF

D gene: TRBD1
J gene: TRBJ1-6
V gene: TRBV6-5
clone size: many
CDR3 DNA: TGTGCCAGCAGTTACTCCGGACAGGGCTATAATTCACCCCTCCACTTT
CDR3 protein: CASSYSGQGYNSPLHF

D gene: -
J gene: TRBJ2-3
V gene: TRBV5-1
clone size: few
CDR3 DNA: TGCGCCAGCAGCTTGGAGGGACCAAATACGCAGTATTTT
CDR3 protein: CASSLEGPNTQYF

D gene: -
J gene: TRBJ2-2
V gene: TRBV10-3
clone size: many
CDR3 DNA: TGTGCCATCAGTGAGGGGGACACCGGGGAGCTGTTTTTT
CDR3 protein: CAISEGDTGELFF

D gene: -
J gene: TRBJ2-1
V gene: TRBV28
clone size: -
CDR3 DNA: TGTGCCAGCAGTTTAGCCATAATCAAAGACAGGCGGGCGTTCTTC
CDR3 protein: CASSLAIIKDRRAFF

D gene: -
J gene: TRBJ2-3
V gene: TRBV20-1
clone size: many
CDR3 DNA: TGCAGTGCTAAGGCGTCCCGGGGCCGTGTGTTGACAGATACGCAGTATTTT
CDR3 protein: CSAKASRGRVLTDTQYF

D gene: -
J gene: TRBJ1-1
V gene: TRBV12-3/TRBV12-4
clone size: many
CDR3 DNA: TGTGCCAGCAGTTTGGCCGGGAACACTGAAGCTTTCTTT
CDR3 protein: CASSLAGNTEAFF

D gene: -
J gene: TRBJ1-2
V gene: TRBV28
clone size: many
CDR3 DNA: TGTGCCAGCAGTTCATTTACCGATGGGGTCAGCTACACCTTC
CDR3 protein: CASSSFTDGVSYTF

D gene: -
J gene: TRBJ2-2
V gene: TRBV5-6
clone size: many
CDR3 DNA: TGTGCCAGCAGCTTGTCCCCTTGGGCGGAGAAAAGCGGGGAGCTGTTTTTT
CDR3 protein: CASSLSPWAEKSGELFF

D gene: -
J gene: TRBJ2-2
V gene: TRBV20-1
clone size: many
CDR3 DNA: TGCAGTGCTCCCGATAGGGGAACCGGGGAGCTGTTTTTT
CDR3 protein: CSAPDRGTGELFF

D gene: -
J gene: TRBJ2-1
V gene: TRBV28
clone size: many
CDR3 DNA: TGTGCCAGCAAAGGGATTCGGTACAATGAGCAGTTCTTC
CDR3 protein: CASKGIRYNEQFF

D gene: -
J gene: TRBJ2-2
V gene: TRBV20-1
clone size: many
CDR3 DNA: TGCAGTGCTAAGGGCGATGGCACCGGGGAGCTGTTTTTT
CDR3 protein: CSAKGDGTGELFF

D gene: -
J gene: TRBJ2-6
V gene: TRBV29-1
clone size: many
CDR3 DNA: TGCAGCGTGTATCCCTCTGGGGCCAACGTCCTGACTTTC
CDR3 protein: CSVYPSGANVLTF

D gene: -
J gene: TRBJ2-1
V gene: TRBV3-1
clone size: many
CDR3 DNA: TGTGCCAGCAGCCATCCAGCGGGCCCCACACTCCGCCCTTACAATGAGCAGTTCTTC
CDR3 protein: CASSHPAGPTLRPYNEQFF

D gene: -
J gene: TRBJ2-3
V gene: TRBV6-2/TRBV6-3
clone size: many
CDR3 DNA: TGTGCCAGCACCTCATACGCAGATACGCAGTATTTT
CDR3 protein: CASTSYADTQYF